Following are 18 T cell receptor beta chains from one sample sequenced in a study of cytomegalovirus exposure and HLA in healthy donors. With 60 Vbeta and 13 Jbeta primers, the PCR was carried out. Sequencing used immunoSEQ multiplex PCR; TCRdb keeps in-frame clones, though not all of them. Altogether some 200,000 clones are present, over 80% being singletons, with the ten largest covering approximately 6%. The sample taken for sequencing was PBMCs. The origin of the receptors is a man aged 35-49 years in good health and CMV-seropositive.

This clone was observed a handful of times. The chain uses TRBV7-2 and TRBJ1-5; D is perhaps TRBD1 (5 bases). Per the germline V gene, CDR1 is SGHTA and CDR2 is FQGNSA. Trimming left V 5 bases short and J 4 bases short, with 21 bases between. The CDR3 spans 17 residues. CDR3 sequence: CASSPQGSWSGNQPQHF. In DNA, the CDR3 is TGTGCCAGCAGCCCCCAAGGGTCTTGGTCAGGGAATCAGCCCCAGCATTTT.

DNA for the CDR3: TGCGCCAGCAGCCAAGAAAGGGGACAGGGGGATGGCTACACCTTC. It translates to CASSQERGQGDGYTF. This sequence joins TRBV4-3 and TRBJ1-2, with 11 positions matching TRBD1. The V and J ends lost 0 bases and 6 bases, in that order; junction bases with no gene match: 3. Per the germline V gene, CDR1 is LGHNA and CDR2 is YSLEER. CDR3 length: 15 amino acids.

The chain is built from TRBV7-3 and TRBJ1-1; TRBD1 matches 9 bases. The CDR3 loop spans 13 amino acids. Germline V gene lookup returns CDR1 SGHTA and CDR2 FQGTGA. The V segment lost 6 bases and the J segment 5 bases; nucleotides outside the gene matches: 4. The CDR3 coding sequence is TGTGCCAGCAGACCGACAGGGGGGACTGAAGCTTTCTTT. This codes for CASRPTGGTEAFF.

The chain couples TRBV7-2 to TRBJ1-4; D not certain. The CDR3 length is 17 residues. Trimming left V 2 bases short and J 3 bases short, with 16 bases between. Germline CDR1 SGHTA, CDR2 FQGNSA. The CDR3 region has the DNA TGTGCCAGCAGCTTATCGGGAGGGTCCCGAGCTAATGAAAAACTGTTTTTT. Its translation: CASSLSGGSRANEKLFF.

The gene calls are TRBV7-3 and TRBJ2-5; tentatively, D is TRBD2 (6 bases). There are 15 residues in the CDR3. Trimming left V 5 bases short and J 11 bases short, with 24 bases between. CDR1 and CDR2 from the germline V gene are SGHTA and FQGTGA. The DNA for the CDR3 is TGTGCCAGCAGCCCCTCTGGCGGGGCAGCCGCATCACAGTACTTC. Translating it yields CASSPSGGAAASQYF.

The chain is built from TRBV10-3 and TRBJ2-3; a possible D gene is TRBD1 (6 bases). The germline V gene encodes CDR1 ENHRY and CDR2 SYGVKD. The V end was cut by 2 bases, the J end by 4 bases, with 7 bases between. The CDR3 is 13 amino acids. This CDR3 is CAISETGSDTQYF. CDR3 bases: TGTGCCATCAGTGAGACAGGGTCAGATACGCAGTATTTT.

The chain combines TRBV19 with TRBJ1-5; D not resolved. The CDR3 consists of 15 residues. Deletions cut 1 base from V and 1 base from J, with 8 bases between. The germline V gene encodes CDR1 LNHDA and CDR2 SQIVND (reference sequence). The CDR3: CASSIVTISNQPQHF. CDR3 bases: TGTGCCAGTAGTATAGTCACTATAAGCAATCAGCCCCAGCATTTT.

This chain uses TRBV11-2 with TRBJ2-7; 8 nucleotides agree with TRBD1. The J segment lost 6 bases and the V segment lost 0 bases, leaving 7 bases of the junction unmatched. Germline CDR1 SGHAT, CDR2 FQNNGV. The CDR3 is 15 residues long. The CDR3: CASSLEAGGVFEQYF. CDR3 nucleotide sequence: TGTGCCAGCAGCTTAGAGGCAGGGGGCGTTTTCGAGCAGTACTTC.

As DNA, the CDR3 is TGTGCCAGCAGCTTAAATACGGCAACTAATGAAAAACTGTTTTTT. This sequence encodes CASSLNTATNEKLFF. The chain joins TRBV7-8 to TRBJ1-4, with no clear D. The CDR3 has 15 residues. Trimming removed 2 bases from V and 0 bases from J, with 7 bases in between. Germline CDR1 is SGHVS and CDR2 is FQNEAQ.

The chain recombines TRBV7-9 with TRBJ2-7; 8 bases fit TRBD1. V lost 1 base to trimming and J lost 2 bases; unmatched junction nucleotides: 13. The CDR3 has 18 residues. Germline V CDR1 and CDR2: SEHNR, FQNEAQ (reference sequence). The CDR3 coding sequence is TGTGCCAGCAGCTTAGGCCGGGTAAGACAGGGGAGTACCTACGAGCAGTACTTC. It yields the protein CASSLGRVRQGSTYEQYF.

The DNA for the CDR3 is TGCAGTGGCCCCAGGGGTGAGACCCAGTACTTC. Translated, it gives CSGPRGETQYF. The chain carries TRBV20-1 and TRBJ2-5, with TRBD1 as a possible D gene (6 bases). Germline V gene sequence: CDR1 DFQATT, CDR2 SNEGSKA (reference sequence). This CDR3 comprises 11 residues. V lost 7 bases and J 5 bases, leaving 11 bases between the germline ends.

This clone has a single count. The V call is TRBV5-4, the J call TRBJ1-2; the match to TRBD1 covers 9 bases. V shed 4 bases and J 6 bases; nucleotides not matched to a gene: 7. The CDR3 covers 14 residues. CDR1 is SGHNT and CDR2 is YYREEE in the germline V gene (reference sequence). The CDR3 loop reads CASSTRDRENGYTF. CDR3 coding DNA: TGTGCCAGCAGCACCCGGGACAGGGAGAATGGCTACACCTTC.

The J gene is TRBJ2-2, the V gene TRBV4-3; D uncertain. CDR1 and CDR2 (germline): LGHNA, YSLEER. CDR3 length equals 15 residues. Deletions cut 1 base from V and 0 bases from J, with 6 bases between. CDR3 nucleotide sequence: TGCGCCAGCAGCCAAGGCTACCCGAACACCGGGGAGCTGTTTTTT. This translates into CASSQGYPNTGELFF.

The genes are TRBV11-3 and TRBJ2-5; a weak D match, TRBD2 (6 bases). This CDR3 region has 16 residues. CDR1 and CDR2 from the germline V gene are SGHNT and YENEEA. The V gene lost 3 bases and the J gene lost 5 bases, with 19 bases spanning the gap. Here the CDR3 DNA reads TGTGCCAGCAGCTTGGATGGGGACTCCTCATGGGAGACCCAGTACTTC. Translated: CASSLDGDSSWETQYF.

Turning to this clone: The junction departs from the called germline gene at one end, perhaps through a read error. This same CDR3 is encoded by further DNA sequences in the sample. The chain carries TRBV11-2 and TRBJ2-7; 10 nucleotides match TRBD1. Germline CDR1 reads SGHAT; CDR2 reads FQNNGV. The CDR3 sequence is 14 residues long. The DNA of the CDR3 is TGCGCCAGCAGTGCCGGGACAGGGGCCTACGAGCAGTACTTC. Translated: CASSAGTGAYEQYF.

This clone has only a few counts. The chain uses TRBV19 and TRBJ2-3; 10 positions match TRBD2. Germline V CDR1 and CDR2: LNHDA, SQIVND (reference sequence). With 4 bases clipped from V and 9 bases from J, the junction kept 10 bases outside the gene matches. CDR3 length equals 15 residues. The CDR3 sequence is CASSTGGSGGLTQYF. The DNA of the CDR3 is TGTGCCAGTAGTACCGGTGGTAGCGGGGGGCTAACGCAGTATTTT.

The rearrangement links TRBV5-1 to TRBJ2-2, with TRBD2 as a possible D gene (7 bases). Trimming cost V 7 bases and J 2 bases, with 15 bases left between them. Germline CDR1 is SGHRS and CDR2 is YFSETQ. This CDR3 region has 15 residues. CDR3 bases: TGCGCCAGCGCCCGGGGGGCAATAAACACCGGGGAGCTGTTTTTT. Translating it yields CASARGAINTGELFF.

This chain joins TRBV4-3 and TRBJ2-7, with 9 bases lining up with TRBD2. This CDR3 is 15 amino acids long. The V gene end was trimmed by 3 bases and the J gene end by 4 bases; junction bases not matched to a gene: 7. Germline V gene sequence: CDR1 LGHNA, CDR2 YSLEER. CDR3 nucleotides: TGCGCCAGCAGCCAGGGAGGGACTAGCTCGTACGAGCAGTACTTC. Translation gives CASSQGGTSSYEQYF.